The 5 T cell receptor beta chains presented below share a single source sample, sequenced in a study of blood T cell repertoires in COVID-19. Sequencing was performed with immunoSEQ multiplex PCR; in TCRdb, only in-frame clones are kept and a portion is missing. The top ten clones hold approximately 5% of a sample with more than 250,000 clones, about 82% of them seen once. The sequenced sample was peripheral blood. These receptors came from a man between 50 and 59 years old with active or convalescent COVID-19.

The chain couples TRBV7-8 to TRBJ2-3; a possible D gene is TRBD2 (5 bases). Germline V gene lookup returns CDR1 SGHVS and CDR2 FQNEAQ. The CDR3 has 15 residues. Trimming shortened V by 5 bases and J by 0 bases, and 12 bases separated the two germline ends. Here the CDR3 reads CASSPRGSSTDTQYF. CDR3 coding DNA: TGTGCCAGCAGCCCTCGGGGTTCTAGCACAGATACGCAGTATTTT.

The chain joins TRBV11-3 to TRBJ2-1; 9 bases match TRBD1. The V gene end was trimmed by 4 bases and the J gene end by 5 bases; junction bases not matched to a gene: 3. Germline V gene sequence: CDR1 SGHNT, CDR2 YENEEA. There are 14 residues in the CDR3. The CDR3 DNA sequence: TGTGCCAGCAGCTCACAGGGGGCAGACAATGAGCAGTTCTTC. Its protein product is CASSSQGADNEQFF.

In its sample, this clone was seen many times. The chain combines TRBV5-1 with TRBJ2-1; a weak D match, TRBD2 (5 bases). The CDR3 has 12 amino acids. The germline V gene encodes CDR1 SGHRS and CDR2 YFSETQ. Trimming took 2 bases from V and 8 from J, leaving 8 bases between them. CDR3 region: CASSLGADEQFF. CDR3 nucleotides: TGCGCCAGCAGCTTAGGAGCGGATGAGCAGTTCTTC.

The chain is built from TRBV27 and TRBJ1-3, with no clear D. Trimming took 5 bases from V and 4 from J, leaving 15 bases between them. The CDR3 runs to 15 residues. CDR1 is MNHEY, CDR2 SMNVEV, per germline (reference sequence). The CDR3, as DNA: TGTGCCAGCAGTCCCTTTTGGAGCCCAGGAAACACCATATATTTT. Protein product: CASSPFWSPGNTIYF.

This clone was found once. The CDR3 spells CASSGRAADTQYF. CDR3 sequence (DNA): TGTGCCAGCAGCGGGAGGGCCGCAGATACGCAGTATTTT. This rearrangement joins TRBV5-6 to TRBJ2-3; 7 nucleotides agree with TRBD2. CDR1 and CDR2 (germline): SGHDT, YYEEEE. V was pared by 4 bases and J by 4 bases, with 3 bases of the junction left unmatched. The CDR3 covers 13 residues.